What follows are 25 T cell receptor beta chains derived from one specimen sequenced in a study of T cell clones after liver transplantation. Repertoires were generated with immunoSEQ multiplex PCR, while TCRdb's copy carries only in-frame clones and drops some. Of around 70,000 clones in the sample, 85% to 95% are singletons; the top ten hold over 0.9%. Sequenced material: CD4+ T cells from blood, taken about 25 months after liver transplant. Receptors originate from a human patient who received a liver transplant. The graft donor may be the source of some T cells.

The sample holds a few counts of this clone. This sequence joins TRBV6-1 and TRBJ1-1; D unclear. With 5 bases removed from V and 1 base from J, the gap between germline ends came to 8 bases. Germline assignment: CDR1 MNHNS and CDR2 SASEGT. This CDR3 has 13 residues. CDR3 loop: CASSFRRNTEAFF. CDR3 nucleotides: TGTGCCAGCAGTTTTCGTAGGAACACTGAAGCTTTCTTT.

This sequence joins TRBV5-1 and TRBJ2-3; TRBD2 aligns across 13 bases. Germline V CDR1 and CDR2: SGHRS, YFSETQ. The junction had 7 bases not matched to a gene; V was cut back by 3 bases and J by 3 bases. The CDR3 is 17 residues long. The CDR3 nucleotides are TGCGCCAGCAGCTCCGGACTAGCGGGAGTAAGAACAGATACGCAGTATTTT. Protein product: CASSSGLAGVRTDTQYF.

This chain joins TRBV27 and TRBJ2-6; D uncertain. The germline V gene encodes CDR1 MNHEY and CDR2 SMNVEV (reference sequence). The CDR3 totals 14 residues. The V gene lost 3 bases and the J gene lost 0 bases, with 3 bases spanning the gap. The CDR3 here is CASSFRSGANVLTF. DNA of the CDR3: TGTGCCAGCAGTTTCCGCTCTGGGGCCAACGTCCTGACTTTC. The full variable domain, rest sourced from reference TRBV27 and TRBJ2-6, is EAQVTQNPRYLITVTGKKLTVTCSQNMNHEYMSWYRQDPGLGLRQIYYSMNVEVTDKGDVPEGYKVSRKEKRNFPLILESPSPNQTSLYFCASSFRSGANVLTFGAGSRLTVL.

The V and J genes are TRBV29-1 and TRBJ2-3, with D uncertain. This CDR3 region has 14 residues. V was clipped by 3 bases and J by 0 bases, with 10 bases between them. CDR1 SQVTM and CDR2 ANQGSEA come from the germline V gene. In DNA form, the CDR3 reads TGCAGCGTTGACGGTGGTGTTAGCACAGATACGCAGTATTTT. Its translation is CSVDGGVSTDTQYF.

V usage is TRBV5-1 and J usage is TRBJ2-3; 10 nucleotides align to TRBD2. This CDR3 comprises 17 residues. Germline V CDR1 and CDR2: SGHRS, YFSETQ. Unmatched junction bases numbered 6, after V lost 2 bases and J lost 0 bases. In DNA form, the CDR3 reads TGCGCCAGCAGCTTCCTTTCGGGACTAGCGAGCACAGATACGCAGTATTTT. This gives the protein CASSFLSGLASTDTQYF.

CDR3 DNA: TGTGCCAGCAGGCGGGGAACTAATGAAAAACTGTTTTTT. This translates into CASRRGTNEKLFF. V is TRBV2 and J is TRBJ1-4; D is unclear. This CDR3 spans 13 amino acids. Deletions cut 6 bases from V and 1 base from J, with 6 bases between. CDR1 and CDR2 (germline): SNHLY, FYNNEI.

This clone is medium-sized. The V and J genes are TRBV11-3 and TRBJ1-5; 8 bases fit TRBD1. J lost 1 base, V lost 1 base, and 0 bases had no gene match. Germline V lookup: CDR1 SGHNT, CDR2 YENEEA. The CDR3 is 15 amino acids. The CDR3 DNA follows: TGTGCCAGCAGCTTAGGACAGGGGAGCAATCAGCCCCAGCATTTT. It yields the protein CASSLGQGSNQPQHF.

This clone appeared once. This chain's CDR3 is CASSRDRPVETQYF. DNA of the CDR3: TGCGCCAGCAGCCGGGACAGGCCGGTAGAGACCCAGTACTTC. The gene calls are TRBV5-1 and TRBJ2-5, with 8 bases aligning to TRBD1. Trimming at V came to 4 bases and at J to 4 bases, leaving 6 bases not matched to a gene. This CDR3 is built from 14 residues. Per germline, CDR1 SGHRS and CDR2 YFSETQ.

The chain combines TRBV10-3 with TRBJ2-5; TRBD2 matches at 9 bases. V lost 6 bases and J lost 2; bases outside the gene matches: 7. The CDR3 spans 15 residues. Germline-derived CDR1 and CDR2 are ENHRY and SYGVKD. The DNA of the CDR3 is TGTGCCATCAGCCCACTAGCGGGTAATCAAGAGACCCAGTACTTC. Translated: CAISPLAGNQETQYF.

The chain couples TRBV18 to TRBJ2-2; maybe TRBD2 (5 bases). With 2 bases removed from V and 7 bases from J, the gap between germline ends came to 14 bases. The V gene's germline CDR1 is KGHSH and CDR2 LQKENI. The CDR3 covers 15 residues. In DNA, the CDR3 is TGTGCCAGCTCACCATTCAGGACCCGGGGCGGGGAGCTGTTTTTT. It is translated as CASSPFRTRGGELFF. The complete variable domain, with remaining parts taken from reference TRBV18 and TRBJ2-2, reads NAGVMQNPRHLVRRRGQEARLRCSPMKGHSHVYWYRQLPEEGLKFMVYLQKENIIDESGMPKERFSAEFPKEGPSILRIQQVVRGDSAAYFCASSPFRTRGGELFFGEGSRLTVL.

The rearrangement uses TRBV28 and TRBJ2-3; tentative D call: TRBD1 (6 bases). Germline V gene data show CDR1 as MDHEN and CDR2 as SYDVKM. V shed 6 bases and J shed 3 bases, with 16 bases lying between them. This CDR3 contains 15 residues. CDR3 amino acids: CASRGAGDDTDTQYF. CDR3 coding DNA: TGTGCCAGCAGAGGCGCAGGGGACGATACAGATACGCAGTATTTT.

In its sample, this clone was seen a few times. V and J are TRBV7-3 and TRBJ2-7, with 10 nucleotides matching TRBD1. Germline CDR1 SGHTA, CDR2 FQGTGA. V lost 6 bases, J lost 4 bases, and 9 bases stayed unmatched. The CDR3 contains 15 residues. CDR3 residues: CASRPTGTGDYEQYF. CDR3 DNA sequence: TGTGCCAGCAGGCCCACCGGGACAGGGGATTACGAGCAGTACTTC.

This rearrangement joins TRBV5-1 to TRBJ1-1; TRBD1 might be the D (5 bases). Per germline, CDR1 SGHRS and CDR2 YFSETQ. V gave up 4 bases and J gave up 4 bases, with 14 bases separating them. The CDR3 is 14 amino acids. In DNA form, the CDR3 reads TGCGCCAGCAGCCAGGACACAGCGGGCACTGAAGCTTTCTTT. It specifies CASSQDTAGTEAFF.

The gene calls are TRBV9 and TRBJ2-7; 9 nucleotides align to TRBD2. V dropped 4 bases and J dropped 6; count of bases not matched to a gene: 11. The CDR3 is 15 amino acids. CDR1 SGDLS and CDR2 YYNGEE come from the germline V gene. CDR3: CASSPRDSGRSEQYF. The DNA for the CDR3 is TGTGCCAGCAGCCCCCGGGATAGCGGGAGATCCGAGCAGTACTTC.

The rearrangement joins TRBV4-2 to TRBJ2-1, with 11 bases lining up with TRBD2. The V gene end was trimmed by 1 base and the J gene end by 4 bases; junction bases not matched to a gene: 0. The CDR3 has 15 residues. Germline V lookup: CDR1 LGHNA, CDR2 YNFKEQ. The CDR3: CASSQGLAGYNEQFF. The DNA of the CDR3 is TGTGCCAGCAGCCAAGGACTAGCGGGATACAATGAGCAGTTCTTC.

Written as DNA, the CDR3 is TGTGCCAGTAGTATAGGGCTAGCGGGAGGGCTATCACAAGAGACCCAGTACTTC. As protein: CASSIGLAGGLSQETQYF. The rearrangement joins TRBV19 to TRBJ2-5; TRBD2 matches 12 bases. This CDR3 has 18 residues. V lost 1 base and J lost 2; bases outside the gene matches: 8. Germline CDR1 reads LNHDA; CDR2 reads SQIVND (reference sequence).

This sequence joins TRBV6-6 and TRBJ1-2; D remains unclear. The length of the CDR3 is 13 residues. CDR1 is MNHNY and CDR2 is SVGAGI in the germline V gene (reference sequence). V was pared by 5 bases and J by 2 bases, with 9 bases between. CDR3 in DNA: TGTGCCAGCAGTCCCGCAGTGAACTATGGCTACACCTTC. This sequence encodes CASSPAVNYGYTF.

As DNA, the CDR3 is TGTGCCATCAGCCCCTGGGAGTCCTCTGGGGCCAACGTCCTGACTTTC. This sequence encodes CAISPWESSGANVLTF. This chain uses TRBV10-3 with TRBJ2-6; tentative D call: TRBD2 (5 bases). The CDR3 has 16 residues. CDR1 is ENHRY, CDR2 SYGVKD, per germline. The V and J ends lost 6 bases and 0 bases respectively, with 12 bases between them.

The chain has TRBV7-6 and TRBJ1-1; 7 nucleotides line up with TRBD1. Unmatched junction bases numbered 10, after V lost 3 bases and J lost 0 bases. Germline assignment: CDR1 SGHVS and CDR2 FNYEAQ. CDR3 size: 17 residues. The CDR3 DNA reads TGTGCCAGCAGCTTCTCTTTGGCAGGGGGAATGAACACTGAAGCTTTCTTT. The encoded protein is CASSFSLAGGMNTEAFF.

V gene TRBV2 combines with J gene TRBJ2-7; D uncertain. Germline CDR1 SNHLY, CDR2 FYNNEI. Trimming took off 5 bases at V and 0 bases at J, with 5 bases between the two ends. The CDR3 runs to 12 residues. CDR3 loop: CASSTHSYEQYF. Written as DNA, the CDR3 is TGTGCCAGCAGTACCCACTCCTACGAGCAGTACTTC.

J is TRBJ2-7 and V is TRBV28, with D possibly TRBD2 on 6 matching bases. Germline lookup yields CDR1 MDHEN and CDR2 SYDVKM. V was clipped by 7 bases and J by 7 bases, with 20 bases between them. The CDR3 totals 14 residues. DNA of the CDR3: TGTGCCAGCACCCGGAGTGGGGGGTTGGGGGAGCAGTACTTC. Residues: CASTRSGGLGEQYF.

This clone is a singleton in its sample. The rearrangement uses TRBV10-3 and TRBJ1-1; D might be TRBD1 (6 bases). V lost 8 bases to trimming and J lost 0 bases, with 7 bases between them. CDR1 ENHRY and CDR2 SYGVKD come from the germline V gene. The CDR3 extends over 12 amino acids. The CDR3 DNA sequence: TGTGCCATCCAGGGGATGAACACTGAAGCTTTCTTT. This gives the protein CAIQGMNTEAFF.

CDR3 DNA: TGTGCCAGCAGCTTAGGCCCCACTAGCGGGAGTTACCAAGAGACCCAGTACTTC. As protein: CASSLGPTSGSYQETQYF. The chain carries TRBV13 and TRBJ2-5, with 11 bases that match TRBD2. CDR3 length: 18 residues. V lost 0 bases and J lost 0; bases outside the gene matches: 6. Germline V gene data show CDR1 as PRHDT and CDR2 as FYEKMQ (reference sequence).

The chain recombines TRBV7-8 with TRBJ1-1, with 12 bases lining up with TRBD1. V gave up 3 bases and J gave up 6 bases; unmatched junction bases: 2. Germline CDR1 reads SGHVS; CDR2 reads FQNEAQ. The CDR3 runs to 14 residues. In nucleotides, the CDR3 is TGTGCCAGCAGCTTGGGGACAGGGGGCGCTGAAGCTTTCTTT. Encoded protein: CASSLGTGGAEAFF.

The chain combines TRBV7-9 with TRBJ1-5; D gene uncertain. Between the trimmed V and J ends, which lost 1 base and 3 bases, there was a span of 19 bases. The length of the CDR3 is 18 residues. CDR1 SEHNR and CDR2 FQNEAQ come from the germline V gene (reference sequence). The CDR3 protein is CASSLGHPATSTNQPQHF. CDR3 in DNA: TGTGCCAGCAGCTTAGGCCACCCGGCTACTAGCACCAATCAGCCCCAGCATTTT.